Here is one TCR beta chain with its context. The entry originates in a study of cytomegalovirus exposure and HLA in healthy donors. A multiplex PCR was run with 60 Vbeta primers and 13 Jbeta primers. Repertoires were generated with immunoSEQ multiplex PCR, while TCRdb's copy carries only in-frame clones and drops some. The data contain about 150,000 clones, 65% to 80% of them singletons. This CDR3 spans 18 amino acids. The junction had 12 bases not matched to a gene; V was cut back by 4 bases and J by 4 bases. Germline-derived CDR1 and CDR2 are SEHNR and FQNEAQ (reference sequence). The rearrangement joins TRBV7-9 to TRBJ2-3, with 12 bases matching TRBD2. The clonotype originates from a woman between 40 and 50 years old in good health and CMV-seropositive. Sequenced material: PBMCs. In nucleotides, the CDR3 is TGTGCCAGCAGCTCCCCGGTGACTAGCGGGGGTTTAGCAGATACGCAGTATTTT. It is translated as CASSSPVTSGGLADTQYF.